This record looks at one T cell receptor beta chain sequence and its context. What it binds is not known. Compared with germline, one end of the junction differs, possibly owing to a read error. The people who gave samples were healthy Caucasians from Russia, aged roughly 6 to 100. Samples each yielded at least 5.5 micrograms of total RNA. This entry is derived from a study of blood T cells in healthy people across ages. Regarding the study as a whole: Older age went with lower TCR beta diversity per million T cells, in a roughly linear way. Naive T cell percentage showed a strong correlation with the diversity of TCR beta.

Through a sample-barcoded 5' primer and a J-beta primer mix, a second PCR was run for roughly 6 to 12 cycles. TCRdb analysed the 5' RACE reads with MiXCR anew, one entry per CDR3 protein. The table has about 640,000 distinct CDR3 sequences, 58% seen once. CDR1 and CDR2 (germline): DFQATT, SNEGSKA (reference sequence). The CDR3 length is 14 residues. The material sequenced was blood. This receptor was taken from a man in his 60s in good health. The gene calls are TRBV20-1 and TRBJ1-1, with D possibly being TRBD1 (5 bases). CDR3 DNA sequence: TGCAGTGATAGAGGCGTGGGGGGAGACACTGAAGCTTTCTTT. Translation: CSDRGVGGDTEAFF.